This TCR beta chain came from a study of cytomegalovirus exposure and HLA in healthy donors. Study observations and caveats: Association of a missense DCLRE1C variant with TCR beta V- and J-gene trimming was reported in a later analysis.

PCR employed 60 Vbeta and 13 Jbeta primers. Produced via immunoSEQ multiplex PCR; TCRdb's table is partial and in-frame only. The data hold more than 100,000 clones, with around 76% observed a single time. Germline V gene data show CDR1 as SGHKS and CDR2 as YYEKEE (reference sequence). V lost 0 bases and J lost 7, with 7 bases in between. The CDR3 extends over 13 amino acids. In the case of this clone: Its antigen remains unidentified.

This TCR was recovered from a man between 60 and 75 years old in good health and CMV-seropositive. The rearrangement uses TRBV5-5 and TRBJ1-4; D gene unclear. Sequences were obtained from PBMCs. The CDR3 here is CASSLAPREKLFF. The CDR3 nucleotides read TGTGCCAGCAGCTTGGCCCCCCGTGAAAAACTGTTTTTT.